The 30 T cell receptor beta chains presented below share a single source sample, sequenced in a study of blood T cell repertoires in COVID-19. Using immunoSEQ multiplex PCR, the repertoire was profiled, and TCRdb retains in-frame clones only, with some absent. The repertoire holds around 270,000 clones, with roughly 89% as singletons. The sample was peripheral blood. These receptors all stem from a middle-aged man with acute or convalescent COVID-19.

The chain uses TRBV11-2 and TRBJ2-7; D unresolved. The germline gives CDR1 SGHAT, CDR2 FQNNGV. This CDR3 comprises 11 residues. Trimming removed 3 bases from V and 5 bases from J, with 5 bases in between. The CDR3, as DNA: TGTGCCAGCAGCTTTAGTAACGAGCAGTACTTC. This gives the protein CASSFSNEQYF.

Here the CDR3 reads CASKGGTNTEAFF. CDR3 nucleotide sequence: TGTGCCAGTAAGGGGGGGACGAACACTGAAGCTTTCTTT. The rearrangement uses TRBV19 and TRBJ1-1, with D maybe TRBD1 (6 bases). The CDR3 sequence is 13 residues long. Between the trimmed V and J ends, which lost 7 bases and 1 base, there was a span of 10 bases. In germline, CDR1 is LNHDA, CDR2 SQIVND (reference sequence).

The rearrangement uses TRBV19 and TRBJ1-3, with TRBD1 matching over 10 bases. The CDR3 loop spans 17 amino acids. Germline CDR1 and CDR2: LNHDA and SQIVND (reference sequence). Unmatched junction bases numbered 11, after V lost 5 bases and J lost 4 bases. CDR3 in amino acids: CASSYRDRGNSGNTIYF. In DNA form, the CDR3 reads TGTGCCAGTAGTTACCGGGACAGGGGAAATTCAGGAAACACCATATATTTT.

This clone was seen only a few times. J is TRBJ2-1 and V is TRBV19, with TRBD1 matching 7 bases. Trimming took 4 bases from V and 0 from J; bases not matched to a gene: 9. This CDR3 has 17 amino acids. Germline loops: CDR1 LNHDA, CDR2 SQIVND (reference sequence). Here the CDR3 reads CASSTWTGWSSYNEQFF. DNA of the CDR3: TGTGCCAGTAGTACCTGGACAGGCTGGAGCTCCTACAATGAGCAGTTCTTC. Variable domain in full (rest from reference TRBV19 and TRBJ2-1): DGGITQSPKYLFRKEGQNVTLSCEQNLNHDAMYWYRQDPGQGLRLIYYSQIVNDFQKGDIAEGYSVSREKKESFPLTVTSAQKNPTAFYLCASSTWTGWSSYNEQFFGPGTRLTVL.

The chain uses TRBV5-4 and TRBJ1-3; possible D gene TRBD1, 5 bases. Germline-derived CDR1 and CDR2 are SGHNT and YYREEE (reference sequence). CDR3 length: 15 residues. V lost 1 base to trimming and J lost 4 bases, with 12 bases between them. This chain's CDR3 is CASSLSPGPGNTIYF. The CDR3 DNA follows: TGTGCCAGCAGCTTGTCGCCAGGGCCGGGAAACACCATATATTTT.

This clone was counted a single time. The V and J genes are TRBV11-2 and TRBJ1-4, with 9 bases identical to TRBD1. There are 15 residues in the CDR3. From germline, CDR1 is SGHAT and CDR2 FQNNGV. J was trimmed by 7 bases and V by 1 base; bases with no gene match: 4. This CDR3 is CASSLGGTGIEKLFF. CDR3 in DNA: TGTGCCAGCAGCTTAGGAGGGACAGGGATTGAAAAACTGTTTTTT.

This clone occurred once. V is TRBV5-6 and J is TRBJ1-2, with 9 positions matching TRBD1. Germline CDR1 reads SGHDT; CDR2 reads YYEEEE. The CDR3 loop spans 15 amino acids. J gave up 2 bases and V 4 bases, and 6 bases lay outside the gene matches. CDR3 residues: CASSPGQGRNYGYTF. Written as DNA, the CDR3 is TGTGCCAGCAGCCCGGGACAGGGAAGGAACTATGGCTACACCTTC.

In its sample, this clone was seen a few times. The rearrangement links TRBV30 to TRBJ1-1; D is ambiguous. This CDR3 contains 12 residues. Deletions cut 0 bases from V and 7 bases from J, with 9 bases between. Germline loops: CDR1 GTSNPN, CDR2 SVGIG (reference sequence). As DNA, the CDR3 is TGTGCCTGGAGTGTACGGAGCAATGAAGCTTTCTTT. Protein: CAWSVRSNEAFF.

CDR3 sequence (DNA): TGCAGGACCGGGACAGGGTCTGAAGCTTTCTTT. This codes for CRTGTGSEAFF. The rearrangement links TRBV20-1 to TRBJ1-1; 9 positions agree with TRBD1. The CDR3 is 11 residues long. CDR1 and CDR2 from the germline V gene are DFQATT and SNEGSKA (reference sequence).

V is TRBV5-4 and J is TRBJ1-2; 7 nucleotides line up with TRBD1. V was clipped by 4 bases and J by 1 base; unmatched bases: 7. The germline gives CDR1 SGHNT, CDR2 YYREEE (reference sequence). The CDR3 contains 15 residues. CDR3 region: CASSPGQNFNYGYTF. CDR3 coding DNA: TGTGCCAGCAGCCCGGGACAGAATTTTAACTATGGCTACACCTTC.

CDR3 sequence (DNA): TGTGCCTGGAGTCCCGACGGAGCTAACTATGGCTACACCTTC. It yields the protein CAWSPDGANYGYTF. The chain couples TRBV30 to TRBJ1-2; D is ambiguous. Germline CDR1 is GTSNPN and CDR2 is SVGIG (reference sequence). This CDR3 has 14 residues. Trimming removed 2 bases from V and 0 bases from J, with 10 bases in between.

The rearrangement joins TRBV6-5 to TRBJ1-4; no firm D call. V lost 2 bases and J 8 bases, leaving 12 bases between the germline ends. The CDR3 is 14 residues long. Germline-derived CDR1 and CDR2 are MNHEY and SVGAGI. The CDR3 nucleotides read TGTGCCAGCAGTTACAGGATCGGGGAAGAAAAACTGTTTTTT. Amino acids: CASSYRIGEEKLFF.

The CDR3 protein is CASRDGTAYGYTF. CDR3 sequence (DNA): TGTGCCAGCAGAGACGGGACAGCCTATGGCTACACCTTC. The V and J genes are TRBV6-5 and TRBJ1-2; the match to TRBD1 covers 7 bases. The CDR3 length is 13 residues. Germline-derived CDR1 and CDR2 are MNHEY and SVGAGI. J gave up 4 bases and V 6 bases, and 5 bases lay outside the gene matches.

The V call is TRBV18, the J call TRBJ1-5; 8 bases line up with TRBD1. The CDR3 is 16 amino acids. Trimming took 4 bases from V and 9 from J; bases not matched to a gene: 14. The germline gives CDR1 KGHSH, CDR2 LQKENI. The DNA for the CDR3 is TGTGCCAGCTCACGAGGGACAGGTACCAAGAATTTGCCCCAGCATTTT. This encodes CASSRGTGTKNLPQHF.

In regard to this clone: Other DNA sequences in this specimen translate into the identical CDR3. V usage is TRBV18 and J usage is TRBJ2-1, with D maybe TRBD1 (6 bases). This CDR3 has 15 residues. Between the trimmed V and J ends, which lost 2 bases and 4 bases, there was a span of 12 bases. Germline V CDR1 and CDR2: KGHSH, LQKENI. Written as DNA, the CDR3 is TGTGCCAGCTCACCAAGTGGGGGCTCTTACAATGAGCAGTTCTTC. Amino acid sequence: CASSPSGGSYNEQFF.

This chain connects TRBV7-2 to TRBJ1-1; 10 bases are a match to TRBD1. Losses at the gene ends were 4 bases for V and 6 bases for J; bases not matched to a gene: 8. The CDR3 spans 15 residues. CDR1 and CDR2 from the germline V gene are SGHTA and FQGNSA. CDR3 amino acids: CASSYRQGAKAEAFF. The CDR3 nucleotides read TGTGCCAGCAGCTACCGACAGGGGGCTAAAGCTGAAGCTTTCTTT.

The CDR3 loop is CSASMEPLYSPLHF. CDR3 DNA: TGCAGTGCTAGTATGGAGCCCCTTTATTCACCCCTCCACTTT. This sequence joins TRBV20-1 and TRBJ1-6; no reliable D call. Germline CDR1 reads DFQATT; CDR2 reads SNEGSKA (reference sequence). This CDR3 spans 14 amino acids. V shed 3 bases and J shed 8 bases, with 14 bases lying between them.

CDR3 protein: CASTDRVGNTIYF. In DNA form, the CDR3 reads TGTGCCAGTACGGACAGGGTTGGAAACACCATATATTTT. V usage is TRBV19 and J usage is TRBJ1-3; TRBD1 agrees at 8 bases. Germline V gene data show CDR1 as LNHDA and CDR2 as SQIVND (reference sequence). The length of the CDR3 is 13 residues. The junction had 2 bases not matched to a gene; V was cut back by 7 bases and J by 3 bases.

This chain uses TRBV7-3 with TRBJ1-2; 7 bases map to TRBD1. V shed 3 bases, J shed 8 bases, and the junction held 9 bases outside the gene matches. The CDR3 totals 14 residues. CDR1 and CDR2 from the germline V gene are SGHTA and FQGTGA. CDR3 in amino acids: CASSFRGTAGGYTF. The CDR3 coding sequence is TGTGCCAGCAGCTTTAGGGGGACAGCCGGGGGCTACACCTTC.

As to this clone: The sample carries other DNA sequences with the same CDR3. The rearrangement links TRBV5-1 to TRBJ1-1; D may be TRBD1 (6 bases). Trimming took off 7 bases at V and 1 base at J, with 11 bases between the two ends. CDR1 and CDR2 from the germline V gene are SGHRS and YFSETQ. This CDR3 is 13 amino acids long. The chain's CDR3 is CASSGTPNTEAFF. The DNA for the CDR3 is TGCGCCAGCTCCGGGACACCGAACACTGAAGCTTTCTTT.

This clone occurred many times. The chain links TRBV5-1 to TRBJ1-1; unclear D gene. This CDR3 contains 15 residues. The germline V gene encodes CDR1 SGHRS and CDR2 YFSETQ. V dropped 0 bases and J dropped 0 bases, with 9 bases sitting between them. The CDR3 reads CASSLGHGVNTEAFF. The CDR3 DNA sequence: TGCGCCAGCAGCTTGGGGCACGGGGTGAACACTGAAGCTTTCTTT.

Notes on this clone: The sample holds other DNA sequences that translate to the same CDR3. The chain combines TRBV24-1 with TRBJ1-4, with 11 bases matching TRBD1. CDR3 length equals 15 residues. The germline gives CDR1 KGHDR, CDR2 SFDVKD. V lost 4 bases, J lost 6 bases, and 3 bases stayed unmatched. CDR3 coding DNA: TGTGCCACCAGTGACCCGGGACAGGGGGATGAAAAACTGTTTTTT. Amino acids: CATSDPGQGDEKLFF.

In this sample, this clone turned up a few times. The rearrangement joins TRBV10-1 to TRBJ2-7, with TRBD1 matching over 8 bases. CDR3 length: 16 amino acids. V dropped 2 bases and J dropped 2; count of bases not matched to a gene: 8. Germline CDR1 is WNHNN and CDR2 is SYGVQD (reference sequence). CDR3 region: CASSEPQGAVAYEQYF. In DNA, the CDR3 is TGCGCCAGCAGTGAGCCCCAGGGGGCGGTCGCCTACGAGCAGTACTTC.

V and J are TRBV7-9 and TRBJ2-1; a possible D gene is TRBD2 (6 bases). Germline CDR1 is SEHNR and CDR2 is FQNEAQ (reference sequence). Trimming stripped 6 bases from V and 2 bases from J, with 17 bases between. There are 16 residues in the CDR3. The CDR3 sequence is CASSYTGTAPYNEQFF. The CDR3, as DNA: TGTGCCAGCAGTTACACCGGGACTGCTCCCTACAATGAGCAGTTCTTC.

V gene TRBV7-2 combines with J gene TRBJ2-7; 7 bases match TRBD2. The CDR3 totals 15 residues. With 0 bases clipped from V and 1 base from J, the junction kept 3 bases outside the gene matches. Germline assignment: CDR1 SGHTA and CDR2 FQGNSA. CDR3 sequence reads: CASSLAIGGSYEQYF. CDR3 in DNA: TGTGCCAGCAGCTTAGCAATCGGGGGGTCCTACGAGCAGTACTTC.

The V call is TRBV3-1 (or the pseudogene TRBV3-2), the J call TRBJ2-5, with D perhaps TRBD2 (6 bases). Trimming left V 1 base short and J 5 bases short, with 17 bases between. The length of the CDR3 is 16 residues. CDR1 LGHDT and CDR2 YNNKEL come from the germline V gene (reference sequence). Here the CDR3 reads CASSQGNGGRKETQYF. In nucleotides, the CDR3 is TGTGCCAGCAGCCAAGGGAACGGGGGTCGTAAGGAGACCCAGTACTTC.

This clone was observed a handful of times. Other nucleotide sequences in the sample specify the same CDR3. This sequence joins TRBV12-3 or TRBV12-4 and TRBJ1-2; TRBD1 might be the D (5 bases). The CDR3 length is 13 residues. Between the trimmed V and J ends, which lost 5 bases and 0 bases, there was a span of 7 bases. The CDR3 region is CASSLTANYGYTF. CDR3 in DNA: TGTGCCAGCAGTCTGACAGCTAACTATGGCTACACCTTC.

The V call is TRBV4-2, the J call TRBJ1-1, with TRBD1 matching over 7 bases. The CDR3 is made up of 16 amino acids. Germline CDR1 is LGHNA and CDR2 is YNFKEQ. Losses at the gene ends were 3 bases for V and 5 bases for J; bases not matched to a gene: 12. CDR3 coding DNA: TGTGCCAGCAGCCACCCAGAACAGGGGTTGAGGACTGAAGCTTTCTTT. Protein sequence: CASSHPEQGLRTEAFF.

This clone was detected only a few times. This chain uses TRBV4-2 with TRBJ1-6; 9 positions agree with TRBD1. CDR3 length equals 15 residues. The V and J ends lost 1 base and 6 bases, in that order; junction bases with no gene match: 1. Germline values: CDR1 LGHNA, CDR2 YNFKEQ. CDR3 in amino acids: CASSQAGQGNSPLHF. DNA of the CDR3: TGTGCCAGCAGCCAAGCGGGACAGGGTAATTCACCCCTCCACTTT.

V gene TRBV3-1 (or the pseudogene TRBV3-2) combines with J gene TRBJ2-3, with D perhaps matching TRBD1 (5 bases). Germline V gene sequence: CDR1 LGHDT, CDR2 YNNKEL (reference sequence). This CDR3 region has 12 residues. Trimming left V 2 bases short and J 5 bases short, with 5 bases between. The CDR3 sequence is CASSQRGDTQYF. In nucleotides, the CDR3 is TGTGCCAGCAGCCAAAGGGGAGATACGCAGTATTTT.